Following are 3 T cell receptor beta chains from one sample sequenced in a study of cytomegalovirus exposure and HLA in healthy donors. The PCR made use of 60 Vbeta and 13 Jbeta primers. The protocol was immunoSEQ multiplex PCR, while the TCRdb copy is restricted to in-frame clones and leaves out a portion. The table has about 190,000 clones, around 87% seen once. The sample comprised PBMCs. The receptors originated from a man aged 25-45 years in good health and CMV-seronegative.

The chain recombines TRBV7-6 with TRBJ1-2, with unresolved D. Trimming removed 4 bases at V and 8 bases at J, with 8 bases between. The CDR3 loop spans 11 amino acids. In germline, CDR1 is SGHVS, CDR2 FNYEAQ. CDR3 amino acids: CASSSGGGYTF. The CDR3 coding sequence is TGTGCCAGCAGCTCGGGTGGAGGCTACACCTTC.

This chain connects TRBV28 to TRBJ1-5; TRBD1 aligns across 8 bases. The CDR3 extends over 17 amino acids. The germline V gene has CDR1 MDHEN and CDR2 SYDVKM. Trimming took 2 bases from V and 3 from J; bases not matched to a gene: 9. The chain's CDR3 is CASSLRQGRRNNQPQHF. As DNA, the CDR3 is TGTGCCAGCAGTTTACGACAGGGGCGTAGGAACAATCAGCCCCAGCATTTT. Complete variable domain (other parts from reference TRBV28 and TRBJ1-5): DVKVTQSSRYLVKRTGEKVFLECVQDMDHENMFWYRQDPGLGLRLIYFSYDVKMKEKGDIPEGYSVSREKKERFSLILESASTNQTSMYLCASSLRQGRRNNQPQHFGDGTRLSIL.

The chain has TRBV6-5 and TRBJ2-1, with D maybe TRBD1 (6 bases). Germline V gene sequence: CDR1 MNHEY, CDR2 SVGAGI. Trimming shortened V by 6 bases and J by 7 bases, and 16 bases separated the two germline ends. The CDR3 sequence is 14 residues long. This chain's CDR3 is CASSPTRGGNEQFF. The CDR3 DNA reads TGTGCCAGCAGCCCCACCAGGGGTGGGAATGAGCAGTTCTTC.